This T cell receptor beta chain derives from a study of shared clonotypes between healthy human individuals. Study-wide results and limits: Clonotypes that were shared across a handful of donors made up around 5% of naive CD4 clonotypes. Estimated richness values were generally larger in naive subsets than in memory subsets.

Roughly 200 ng DNA, tens of thousands of T cell genomes, went into each sorted-subset replicate PCR. Generated by immunoSEQ multiplex PCR, the TCRdb table keeps only in-frame clones and is missing some. The sample includes 950,000 to 1,100,000 clones, approximately 72% of them seen just once. CDR1 is SGHTA, CDR2 FQGNSA, per germline. V was trimmed by 0 bases and J by 3 bases, leaving 8 bases between them. The CDR3 contains 15 residues. Caucasian adults residing in Nashville, Tennessee made up all the donors. This clone turned up a few times. The target antigen is unknown. The sample carries other DNA sequences with the same CDR3.

Material: memory CD4+ T cells sorted from blood. Stated subset: CD45RA-negative fraction. V usage is TRBV7-2 and J usage is TRBJ1-4, with unresolved D. This TCR came from a man between 18 and 35 years old in good health. The CDR3 nucleotides read TGTGCCAGCAGCTTAGCGCTTGGGGCTAATGAAAAACTGTTTTTT. Its translation: CASSLALGANEKLFF.